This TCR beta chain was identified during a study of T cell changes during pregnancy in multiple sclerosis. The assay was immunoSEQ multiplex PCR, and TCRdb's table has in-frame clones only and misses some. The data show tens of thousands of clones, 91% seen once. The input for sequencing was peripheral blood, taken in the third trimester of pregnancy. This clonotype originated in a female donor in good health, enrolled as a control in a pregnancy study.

The CDR3 DNA is TGTGCCAGCAGCCCTTACAGGGGGGAGCTGTTTTTT. This gives the protein CASSPYRGELFF. The chain recombines TRBV7-2 with TRBJ2-2, with a weak D call TRBD1 (5 bases). Germline V gives CDR1 SGHTA, CDR2 FQGNSA. The CDR3 has 12 amino acids. The V end was cut by 5 bases, the J end by 8 bases, with 9 bases between.